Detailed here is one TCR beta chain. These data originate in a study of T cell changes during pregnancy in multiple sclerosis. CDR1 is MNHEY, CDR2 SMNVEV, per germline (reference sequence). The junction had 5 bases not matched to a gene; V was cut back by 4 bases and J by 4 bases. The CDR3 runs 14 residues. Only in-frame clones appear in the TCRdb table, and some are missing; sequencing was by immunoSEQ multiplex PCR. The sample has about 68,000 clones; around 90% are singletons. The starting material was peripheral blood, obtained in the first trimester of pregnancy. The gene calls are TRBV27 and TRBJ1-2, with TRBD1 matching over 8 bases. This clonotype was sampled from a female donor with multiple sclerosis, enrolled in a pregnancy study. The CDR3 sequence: CASSYRDRSYGYTF. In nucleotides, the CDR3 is TGTGCCAGCAGTTATAGGGACAGGAGCTATGGCTACACCTTC.